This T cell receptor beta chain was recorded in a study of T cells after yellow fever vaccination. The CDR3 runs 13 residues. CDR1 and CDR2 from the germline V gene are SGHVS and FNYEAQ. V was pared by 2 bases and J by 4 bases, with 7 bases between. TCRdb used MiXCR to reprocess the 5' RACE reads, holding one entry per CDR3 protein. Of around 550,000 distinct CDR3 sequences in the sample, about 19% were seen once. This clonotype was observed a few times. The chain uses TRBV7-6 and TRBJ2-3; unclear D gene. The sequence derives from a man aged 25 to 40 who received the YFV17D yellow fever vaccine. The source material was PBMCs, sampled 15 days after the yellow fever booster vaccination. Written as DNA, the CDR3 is TGTGCCAGCAGCTTAAAACTGGCAGATACGCAGTATTTT. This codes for CASSLKLADTQYF.